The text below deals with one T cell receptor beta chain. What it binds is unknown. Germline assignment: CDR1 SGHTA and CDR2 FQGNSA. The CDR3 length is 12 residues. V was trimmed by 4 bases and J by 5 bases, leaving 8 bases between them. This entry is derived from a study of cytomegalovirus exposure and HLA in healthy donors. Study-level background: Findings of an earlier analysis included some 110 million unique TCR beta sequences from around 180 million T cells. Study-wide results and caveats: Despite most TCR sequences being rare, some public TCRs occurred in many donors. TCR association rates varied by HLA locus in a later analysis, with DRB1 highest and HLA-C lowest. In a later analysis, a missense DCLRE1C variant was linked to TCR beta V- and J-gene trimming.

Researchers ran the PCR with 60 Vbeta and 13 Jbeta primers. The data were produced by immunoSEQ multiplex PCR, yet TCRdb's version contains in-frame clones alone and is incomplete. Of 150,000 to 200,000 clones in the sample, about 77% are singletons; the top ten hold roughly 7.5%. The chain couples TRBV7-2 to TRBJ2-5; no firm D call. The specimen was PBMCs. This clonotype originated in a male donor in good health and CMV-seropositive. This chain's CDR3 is CASSSYLETQYF. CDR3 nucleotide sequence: TGTGCCAGCAGCTCCTACTTGGAGACCCAGTACTTC.